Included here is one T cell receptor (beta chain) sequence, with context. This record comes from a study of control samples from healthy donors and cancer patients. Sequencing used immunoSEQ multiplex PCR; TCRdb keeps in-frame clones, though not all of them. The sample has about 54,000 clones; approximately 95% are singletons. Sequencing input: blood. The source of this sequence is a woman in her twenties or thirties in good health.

The CDR3 DNA reads TGTGCCAGCAGCTTTAACCCCGGGACTTCCTACGAGCAGTACTTC. Translation: CASSFNPGTSYEQYF. V is TRBV5-5 and J is TRBJ2-7, with D possibly TRBD2 on 6 matching bases. Germline CDR1 and CDR2: SGHKS and YYEKEE (reference sequence). The CDR3 loop spans 15 amino acids. Trimming shortened V by 2 bases and J by 1 base, and 13 bases separated the two germline ends. The full variable domain, in which reference TRBV5-5 and TRBJ2-7 provide the parts outside the CDR3, is DAGVTQSPTHLIKTRGQQVTLRCSPISGHKSVSWYQQVLGQGPQFIFQYYEKEERGRGNFPDRFSARQFPNYSSELNVNALLLGDSALYLCASSFNPGTSYEQYFGPGTRLTVT.